A single sample gave rise to the 18 T cell receptor beta chains below, sequenced in a study of blood T cells in healthy people across ages. A sample-barcoded 5' primer and a J-beta primer mix were used in a second PCR of roughly 7 to 12 cycles. TCRdb re-derived calls from the 5' RACE reads in MiXCR, one entry per CDR3 protein. Of about 1 million distinct CDR3 sequences listed, roughly a quarter are singletons. The sample also formed part of further work on T cells of mothers and their children.

Sequencing was done on a sample of blood. The receptors stem from a girl aged 2 to 10 in good health.

V gene TRBV10-3 combines with J gene TRBJ2-5, with TRBD2 matching over 9 bases. V shed 3 bases and J 2 bases; nucleotides not matched to a gene: 4. This CDR3 has 15 residues. CDR1 and CDR2 from the germline V gene are ENHRY and SYGVKD. CDR3 nucleotide sequence: TGTGCCATCAGTGACAGACTAGCGGTACAAGAGACCCAGTACTTC. Translated: CAISDRLAVQETQYF.

The gene calls are TRBV6-1 and TRBJ2-7; a weak D match, TRBD2 (5 bases). The length of the CDR3 is 14 residues. CDR1 is MNHNS, CDR2 SASEGT, per germline. Trimming took 6 bases from V and 5 from J, leaving 17 bases between them. Written as DNA, the CDR3 is TGTGCCAGCAGAAACCGGGAAGCCATCCACGAGCAGTACTTC. Protein sequence: CASRNREAIHEQYF.

This clonotype was found a few times. V and J are TRBV7-9 and TRBJ1-4; 7 bases are shared with TRBD1. J lost 11 bases, V lost 5 bases, and 5 bases had no gene match. Germline CDR1 SEHNR, CDR2 FQNEAQ (reference sequence). This CDR3 is built from 12 residues. CDR3 loop: CASSAGDSKLFF. DNA for the CDR3: TGTGCCAGCAGCGCCGGGGACAGTAAACTGTTTTTT.

This clonotype has a handful of counts. The V call is TRBV7-9, the J call TRBJ1-1; D unresolved. The germline V and J ends were trimmed by 2 bases and 4 bases, with 5 bases remaining between them. The CDR3 has 12 residues. Germline lookup yields CDR1 SEHNR and CDR2 FQNEAQ (reference sequence). CDR3 loop: CASSLISTEAFF. The DNA of the CDR3 is TGTGCCAGCAGCTTAATTTCCACTGAAGCTTTCTTT.

The J gene is TRBJ2-1, the V gene TRBV4-1; 7 bases match TRBD1. The germline CDR1 and CDR2 sequences are MGHRA and YSYEKL. Losses at the gene ends were 0 bases for V and 4 bases for J; bases not matched to a gene: 6. The CDR3 runs to 16 residues. The CDR3 sequence: CASSQDPGTAYNEQFF. DNA of the CDR3: TGCGCCAGCAGCCAAGACCCCGGGACAGCATACAATGAGCAGTTCTTC.

V gene TRBV12-3 or TRBV12-4 combines with J gene TRBJ2-1, with TRBD2 matching 14 bases. This CDR3 comprises 16 residues. V shed 5 bases and J 1 base; nucleotides not matched to a gene: 1. The CDR3, as DNA: TGTGCCAGCAGTGGGACTAGCGGGGGTTCCTACAATGAGCAGTTCTTC. Its protein product is CASSGTSGGSYNEQFF.

This clonotype has a handful of counts. The CDR3 DNA reads TGTGCCAGCAGTCCGACAGGGAAAGATGAAAAACTGTTTTTT. Amino acid sequence: CASSPTGKDEKLFF. The V and J genes are TRBV12-3 or TRBV12-4 and TRBJ1-4; 7 bases map to TRBD1. The CDR3 runs 14 residues. V lost 5 bases to trimming and J lost 6 bases; unmatched junction nucleotides: 6.

This clonotype was recorded a few times. The chain joins TRBV10-3 to TRBJ2-3, with D possibly being TRBD2 (7 bases). V lost 7 bases, J lost 5 bases, and 16 bases lay in between. From germline, CDR1 is ENHRY and CDR2 SYGVKD. This CDR3 comprises 14 residues. The CDR3, as DNA: TGTGCCATCAAGGAAGGGGGGGCTAGAGATACGCAGTATTTT. Its protein is CAIKEGGARDTQYF.

This clonotype appeared a few times. This rearrangement joins TRBV3-1 to TRBJ2-3, with a weak D call TRBD1 (6 bases). The CDR3 is 14 amino acids. Looked up from germline, CDR1 is LGHDT and CDR2 is YNNKEL (reference sequence). The V end was cut by 4 bases, the J end by 4 bases, with 12 bases between. CDR3 in DNA: TGTGCCAGCAGCCCCACAGGGTTTGCAGATACGCAGTATTTT. It is translated as CASSPTGFADTQYF.

The DNA of the CDR3 is TGTGCCAGCAGTTTTAGAGGGAACTTCTACGAGCAGTACTTC. Encoded protein: CASSFRGNFYEQYF. The chain employs TRBV12-3 or TRBV12-4 and TRBJ2-7; maybe TRBD2 (5 bases). Trimming took off 3 bases at V and 3 bases at J, with 12 bases between the two ends. The CDR3 runs 14 residues.

This clonotype was picked up a small number of times. The J gene is TRBJ2-5, the V gene TRBV18; D may be TRBD2 (6 bases). The DNA end lines up better with TRBJ2-7; the J call may be wrong. The germline V gene encodes CDR1 KGHSH and CDR2 LQKENI. The CDR3 loop spans 15 amino acids. The CDR3, as DNA: TGTGCCAGCTCACCGACGGCGGGAAAAGCCTACGAGCAGTACTTC. Its protein is CASSPTAGKAYEQYF.

Here the CDR3 reads CAISDMPGSSGENHNEQFF. In DNA form, the CDR3 reads TGTGCCATCAGTGATATGCCAGGCTCTAGCGGGGAGAACCACAATGAGCAGTTCTTC. V and J are TRBV10-3 and TRBJ2-1; 9 nucleotides align to TRBD2. Germline V gene sequence: CDR1 ENHRY, CDR2 SYGVKD. This CDR3 has 19 amino acids. The J segment lost 5 bases and the V segment lost 3 bases, leaving 17 bases of the junction unmatched.

V gene TRBV4-3 combines with J gene TRBJ2-5, with 9 positions matching TRBD2. The assigned J gene may be wrong: the sequence end matches TRBJ2-1 better. CDR1 and CDR2 from the germline V gene are LGHNA and YSLEER. CDR3 length: 15 amino acids. The CDR3 bases are TGCGCCAGCAGCCAAATCCAGCGGGGGGCCAATGAGCAGTTCTTC. Encoded protein: CASSQIQRGANEQFF.

In its sample, this clonotype was seen a few times. The V gene is TRBV29-1, the J gene TRBJ2-5; D perhaps matches TRBD2 (6 bases). The germline gives CDR1 SQVTM, CDR2 ANQGSEA. CDR3 length: 15 residues. Trimming left V 3 bases short and J 2 bases short, with 16 bases between. The CDR3 nucleotides are TGCAGCGTTGAGGGTACCTTCCGGGGGCAAGAGACCCAGTACTTC. Its protein product is CSVEGTFRGQETQYF.

The chain couples TRBV3-1 to TRBJ2-4; D call uncertain. The CDR3 totals 14 residues. The germline V gene has CDR1 LGHDT and CDR2 YNNKEL (reference sequence). Trimming removed 5 bases from V and 0 bases from J, with 8 bases in between. The CDR3 spells CASSAVLAKNIQYF. The CDR3 DNA reads TGTGCCAGCAGCGCCGTCCTAGCCAAAAACATTCAGTACTTC.

The DNA of the CDR3 is TGTGCCAGCAGCCCAGGACAGGGCAAACTCTACGAGCAGTACTTC. Its translation is CASSPGQGKLYEQYF. The J gene is TRBJ2-7, the V gene TRBV7-9; 8 nucleotides line up with TRBD1. The CDR3 has 15 residues. Looked up from germline, CDR1 is SEHNR and CDR2 is FQNEAQ (reference sequence). V shed 5 bases and J 3 bases; nucleotides not matched to a gene: 9.

This clonotype was counted a few times. Likely a read error: the CDR3 ends without its conserved phenylalanine or tryptophan. V and J are TRBV20-1 and TRBJ2-5, with D unresolved. The CDR3 spans 13 residues. Germline CDR1 and CDR2: DFQATT and SNEGSKA (reference sequence). Trimming cost V 3 bases and J 2 bases, with 10 bases left between them. The CDR3 region is CSARGFRQETQYV. Here the CDR3 DNA reads TGCAGTGCTAGGGGGTTCCGGCAAGAGACCCAGTACGTC.

The chain recombines TRBV6-5 with TRBJ2-3, with D tentatively TRBD1 or TRBD2 (5 bases each). The V gene lost 1 base and the J gene lost 6 bases, with 20 bases spanning the gap. Germline V CDR1 and CDR2: MNHEY, SVGAGI. The CDR3 is 17 amino acids. CDR3 DNA: TGTGCCAGCAGTTACTTTTCCGGGGCGGCTGGGGCCGATACGCAGTATTTT. Translated: CASSYFSGAAGADTQYF.